The clone carrying this T cell receptor (beta chain) has at least ten counts. Its antigen is unidentified. This sample is part of a study of neurological immune-mediated disorders. Findings of the study overall: The absence of shared CDR3 amino acid sequences among expanded clones across subjects suggests private repertoires in all groups.

In germline, CDR1 is LNHNV, CDR2 YYDKDF (reference sequence). V trimming: 0 bases; J trimming: 6 bases; junction bases outside the gene matches: 6. The CDR3 totals 15 residues. The cDNA was generated by 5'RACE with 10-nucleotide random UMIs. TCRdb reprocessed the 5' RACE reads via MiXCR and lists one record per CDR3 protein. The data show about 16,000 distinct CDR3 sequences, about 20% seen once. The unsorted libraries originated from 2 million PBMCs kept at -80 C. This chain uses TRBV15 with TRBJ2-7; 9 bases agree with TRBD2. This TCR came from a man aged 50-59 years in good health. Sequencing was done on a sample of PBMCs. This CDR3 is CATSREVTSGGEQYF. Written as DNA, the CDR3 is TGTGCCACCAGCAGAGAAGTGACTAGCGGAGGCGAGCAGTACTTC.